A selection of T cell receptor beta chains follows, all from one sample in a study of T cells in localized non-small cell lung cancer. Clones were sequenced by immunoSEQ multiplex PCR, and TCRdb holds only the in-frame ones, with some missing. The sample contains about 46,000 clones, 80% to 85% of which appear only once. Specimen: peripheral blood mononuclear cells, collected before any cancer treatment. The receptors stem from a man aged 40-75 years with stage III lung adenocarcinoma. Each CDR3 is given with its conserved first and last residue. A D gene is named only where the DNA matches it firmly. The listing skips clone size in some rows; elsewhere it reads once, few, many or a size class.

j_gene | len | abundance | d_gene | v_gene | CDR3aa | CDR3nt
TRBJ2-7 | 13 | few | - | TRBV5-1 | CASSWDTTYEQYF | TGCGCCAGCAGCTGGGACACTACCTACGAGCAGTACTTC
TRBJ1-2 | 13 | - | - | TRBV18 | CASSSDVGDGYTF | TGTGCCAGCTCATCCGATGTAGGGGATGGCTACACCTTC
TRBJ2-1 | 16 | - | - | TRBV5-4 | CASSTSGTHTYNEQFF | TGTGCCAGCAGCACCTCTGGGACACATACTTACAATGAGCAGTTCTTC
TRBJ1-5 | 18 | - | - | TRBV19 | CASSIKVGLRGNNQPQHF | TGTGCCAGTAGTATTAAGGTCGGCTTAAGGGGTAACAATCAGCCCCAGCATTTT
TRBJ1-6 | 15 | few | - | TRBV7-9 | CASSPRGRESSPLHF | TGTGCCAGCAGCCCTCGCGGCAGGGAGAGTTCACCCCTCCACTTT
TRBJ2-1 | 15 | - | - | TRBV18 | CASSVTRGVSNEQFF | TGTGCCAGCTCAGTTACTAGGGGTGTTAGCAATGAGCAGTTCTTC
TRBJ2-4 | 15 | once | TRBD2 | TRBV7-2 | CASSLGAGVKNIQYF | TGTGCCAGCAGCCTAGGGGCGGGAGTCAAAAACATTCAGTACTTC
TRBJ2-3 | 13 | - | - | TRBV14 | CASSRSRTDTQYF | TGTGCCAGCAGCCGCAGCCGCACAGATACGCAGTATTTT
TRBJ2-1 | 16 | - | TRBD2 | TRBV2 | CASSDVLAGSYNEQFF | TGTGCCAGCAGTGACGTACTAGCGGGATCCTACAATGAGCAGTTCTTC
TRBJ2-3 | 14 | - | TRBD2 | TRBV29-1 | CSVRLAGRADTQYF | TGCAGCGTACGACTAGCGGGGCGTGCAGATACGCAGTATTTT
TRBJ1-2 | 16 | few | - | TRBV5-5 | CASSLRPKVAGYGYTF | TGTGCCAGCAGCTTACGCCCCAAAGTCGCTGGCTATGGCTACACCTTC
TRBJ2-3 | 14 | - | - | TRBV6-5 | CASSAGQSTDTQYF | TGTGCCAGCAGCGCGGGACAGTCGACAGATACGCAGTATTTT
TRBJ2-1 | 10 | - | - | TRBV11-2 | CASSSNEQFF | TGTGCCAGCAGCTCGAATGAGCAGTTCTTC
TRBJ2-7 | 16 | - | - | TRBV27 | CASSLRGQVFSYEQYF | TGTGCCAGCAGTTTAAGGGGACAAGTTTTCTCCTACGAGCAGTACTTC
TRBJ2-5 | 14 | - | TRBD2 | TRBV7-8 | CASRGGGGQETQYF | TGTGCCAGCAGGGGCGGGGGGGGACAAGAGACCCAGTACTTC
TRBJ2-3 | 14 | - | TRBD2 | TRBV2 | CASSPGGFTDTQYF | TGTGCCAGCAGCCCCGGGGGGTTCACAGATACGCAGTATTTT
TRBJ2-3 | 15 | - | TRBD1 | TRBV10-2 | CASSSQGESTDTQYF | TGCGCCAGCAGTTCACAGGGGGAGAGCACAGATACGCAGTATTTT
TRBJ2-7 | 13 | - | - | TRBV6-1 | CASRERTGYEQYF | TGTGCCAGCAGGGAGAGGACGGGCTACGAGCAGTACTTC
TRBJ2-6 | 14 | - | - | TRBV5-1 | CASRASSGANVLTF | TGCGCCAGCAGGGCTAGCTCTGGGGCCAACGTCCTGACTTTC
TRBJ1-2 | 12 | - | - | TRBV5-8 | CASSPNRKGYTF | TGTGCCAGCAGCCCCAACAGGAAAGGCTACACCTTC
TRBJ2-1 | 20 | - | TRBD2 | TRBV10-3 | CAISDGVITSGGPGGNEQFF | TGTGCCATCAGTGACGGGGTAATAACTAGCGGGGGGCCGGGAGGCAATGAGCAGTTCTTC
TRBJ2-5 | 17 | - | TRBD2 | TRBV29-1 | CSVVLAGNLLLQETQYF | TGCAGCGTTGTACTAGCGGGGAACCTCCTCCTACAAGAGACCCAGTACTTC
TRBJ2-4 | 12 | - | TRBD2 | TRBV27 | CASSSGGRIQYF | TGTGCCAGCAGTTCGGGGGGAAGGATTCAGTACTTC
TRBJ2-5 | 15 | few | TRBD2 | TRBV6-1 | CASSELAGGQETQYF | TGTGCCAGCAGTGAACTAGCGGGGGGGCAAGAGACCCAGTACTTC
TRBJ2-3 | 15 | - | TRBD2 | TRBV5-1 | CASSVLSGGEDTQYF | TGCGCCAGCAGCGTACTTAGCGGGGGGGAAGATACGCAGTATTTT
TRBJ1-1 | 14 | - | - | TRBV5-4 | CASSFVGMNTEAFF | TGTGCCAGCAGCTTCGTGGGGATGAACACTGAAGCTTTCTTT
TRBJ2-3 | 16 | once | TRBD1 | TRBV9 | CASSARDRAATDTQYF | TGTGCCAGCAGCGCACGGGACAGGGCGGCCACAGATACGCAGTATTTT
TRBJ2-5 | 15 | few | - | TRBV9 | CASSVDGIGGETQYF | TGTGCCAGCAGCGTAGATGGAATAGGAGGAGAGACCCAGTACTTC
TRBJ2-1 | 15 | - | - | TRBV7-2 | CASSTSSGVINEQFF | TGTGCCAGCAGCACGTCGTCCGGGGTTATCAATGAGCAGTTCTTC
TRBJ1-2 | 15 | - | TRBD1 | TRBV27 | CASSLSTGAIYGYTF | TGTGCCAGCAGTTTATCGACAGGGGCCATCTATGGCTACACCTTC
TRBJ1-5 | 16 | - | - | TRBV12-5 | CASGLVLSGRGQPQHF | TGTGCTAGTGGTTTGGTACTGTCCGGGAGGGGGCAGCCCCAGCATTTT
TRBJ1-1 | 15 | - | - | TRBV2 | CASSVQRRVNTEAFF | TGTGCCAGCAGTGTACAGCGAAGGGTTAACACTGAAGCTTTCTTT
TRBJ1-5 | 15 | - | - | TRBV25-1 | CASSKRGPGYQPQHF | TGTGCCAGCAGTAAAAGAGGCCCAGGCTATCAGCCCCAGCATTTT
TRBJ2-1 | 16 | - | - | TRBV7-6 | CASSASPGSSYNEQFF | TGTGCCAGCAGCGCTAGTCCGGGCAGCTCCTACAATGAGCAGTTCTTC
TRBJ2-7 | 13 | - | TRBD1 | TRBV7-3 | CASSTSRDRVRYF | TGTGCCAGCAGCACCTCCCGGGACAGGGTAAGGTACTTC
TRBJ2-7 | 16 | - | - | TRBV27 | CASSLSKPGLSYEQYF | TGTGCCAGCAGTTTATCTAAGCCAGGGCTGTCCTACGAGCAGTACTTC
TRBJ2-7 | 14 | - | TRBD2 | TRBV30 | CAWRITGGTGEQYF | TGTGCCTGGAGAATTACGGGGGGGACGGGGGAGCAGTACTTC
TRBJ2-2 | 15 | - | - | TRBV11-3 | CASSTGPGITGELFF | TGTGCCAGCAGCACCGGACCGGGCATCACCGGGGAGCTGTTTTTT
TRBJ1-2 | 14 | - | - | TRBV6-5 | CASSSQGLYYGYTF | TGTGCCAGCAGTTCCCAGGGGCTGTACTATGGCTACACCTTC